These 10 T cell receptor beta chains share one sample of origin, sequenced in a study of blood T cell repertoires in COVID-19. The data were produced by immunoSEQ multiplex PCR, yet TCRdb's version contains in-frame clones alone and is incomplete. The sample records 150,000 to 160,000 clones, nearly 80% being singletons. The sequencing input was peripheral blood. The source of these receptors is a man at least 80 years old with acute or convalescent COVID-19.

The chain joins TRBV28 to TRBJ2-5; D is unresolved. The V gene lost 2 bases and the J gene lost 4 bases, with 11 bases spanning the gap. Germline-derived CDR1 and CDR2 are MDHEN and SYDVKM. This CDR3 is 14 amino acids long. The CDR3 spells CASSLALSVETQYF. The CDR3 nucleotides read TGTGCCAGCAGTTTAGCGTTATCGGTAGAGACCCAGTACTTC. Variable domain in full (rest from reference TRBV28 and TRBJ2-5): DVKVTQSSRYLVKRTGEKVFLECVQDMDHENMFWYRQDPGLGLRLIYFSYDVKMKEKGDIPEGYSVSREKKERFSLILESASTNQTSMYLCASSLALSVETQYFGPGTRLLVL.

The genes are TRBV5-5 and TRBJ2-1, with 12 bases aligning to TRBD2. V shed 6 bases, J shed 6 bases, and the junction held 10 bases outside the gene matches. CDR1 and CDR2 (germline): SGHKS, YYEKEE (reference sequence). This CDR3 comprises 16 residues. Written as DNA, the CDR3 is TGTGCCAGCAACCACAAACCGGGACTAGCGGGCAATGAGCAGTTCTTC. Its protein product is CASNHKPGLAGNEQFF.

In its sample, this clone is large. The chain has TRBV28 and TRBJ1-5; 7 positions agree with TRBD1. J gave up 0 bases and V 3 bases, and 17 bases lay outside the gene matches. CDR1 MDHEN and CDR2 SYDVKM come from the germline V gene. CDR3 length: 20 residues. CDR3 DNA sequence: TGTGCCAGCAGTTTCCCCTTTGACAGGGTCGGGGAATATAGCAATCAGCCCCAGCATTTT. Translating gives CASSFPFDRVGEYSNQPQHF.

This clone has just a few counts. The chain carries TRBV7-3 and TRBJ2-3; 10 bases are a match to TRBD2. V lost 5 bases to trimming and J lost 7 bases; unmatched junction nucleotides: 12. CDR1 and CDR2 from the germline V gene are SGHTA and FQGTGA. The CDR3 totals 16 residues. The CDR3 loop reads CASSATAGLALHTQYF. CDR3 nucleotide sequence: TGTGCCAGCAGCGCGACGGCGGGACTAGCGCTACATACGCAGTATTTT. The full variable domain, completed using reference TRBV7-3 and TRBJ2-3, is GAGVSQTPSNKVTEKGKYVELRCDPISGHTALYWYRQSLGQGPEFLIYFQGTGAADDSGLPNDRFFAVRPEGSVSTLKIQRTERGDSAVYLCASSATAGLALHTQYFGPGTRLTVL.

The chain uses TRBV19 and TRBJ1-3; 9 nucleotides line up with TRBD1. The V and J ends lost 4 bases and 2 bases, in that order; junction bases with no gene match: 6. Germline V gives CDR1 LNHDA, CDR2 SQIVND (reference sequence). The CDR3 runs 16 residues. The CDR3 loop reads CASSRRQGEAGNTIYF. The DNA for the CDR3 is TGTGCCAGTAGTAGAAGACAGGGGGAGGCTGGAAACACCATATATTTT.

CDR3: CASGGSTDTQYF. In DNA, the CDR3 is TGTGCCAGCGGGGGGAGCACAGATACGCAGTATTTT. The chain is built from TRBV6-5 and TRBJ2-3, with D perhaps matching TRBD2 (6 bases). Germline CDR1 reads MNHEY; CDR2 reads SVGAGI. The CDR3 loop spans 12 amino acids. V was cut by 8 bases and J by 0 bases, with 6 bases left in between.

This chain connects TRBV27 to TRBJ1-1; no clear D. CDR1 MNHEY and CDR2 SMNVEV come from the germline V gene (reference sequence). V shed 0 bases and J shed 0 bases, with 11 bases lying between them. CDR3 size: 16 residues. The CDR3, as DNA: TGTGCCAGCAGTTTATCGCCGGGGTCACTGAACACTGAAGCTTTCTTT. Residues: CASSLSPGSLNTEAFF.

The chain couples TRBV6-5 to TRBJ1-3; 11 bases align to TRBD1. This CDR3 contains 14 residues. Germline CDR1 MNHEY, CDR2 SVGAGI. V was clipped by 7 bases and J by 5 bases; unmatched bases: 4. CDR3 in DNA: TGTGCCAGCACCCCGGACAGGGGGCGAAACACCATATATTTT. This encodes CASTPDRGRNTIYF.

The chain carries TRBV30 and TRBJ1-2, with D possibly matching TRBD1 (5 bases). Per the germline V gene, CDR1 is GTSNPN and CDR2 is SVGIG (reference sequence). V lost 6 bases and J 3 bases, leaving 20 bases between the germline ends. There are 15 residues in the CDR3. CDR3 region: CACQGLSGADYGYTF. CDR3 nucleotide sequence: TGTGCCTGTCAGGGACTCTCAGGCGCGGACTATGGCTACACCTTC.

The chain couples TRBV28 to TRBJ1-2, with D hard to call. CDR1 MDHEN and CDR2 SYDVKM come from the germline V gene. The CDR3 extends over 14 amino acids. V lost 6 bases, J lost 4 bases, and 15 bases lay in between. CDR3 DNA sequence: TGTGCCAGCAGCCCCAGGTGGTTTAGCTATGGCTACACCTTC. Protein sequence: CASSPRWFSYGYTF.